Sequencing of this T cell receptor beta chain was carried out in a study of post-analysis software for immune sequencing data. Across the whole study: Multiple sclerosis in the patients followed relapsing-remitting, secondary progressive and progressive-relapsing courses.

Each TCR beta cDNA library carried unique molecular identifiers. TCRdb reprocessed the PCR reads via MiXCR and lists one record per CDR3 protein. Here the sample spans roughly 650,000 distinct CDR3 sequences, approximately 59% being singletons. Findings of the study overall: Samples made in the same batch grouped tightly together by F measure. Significantly lower normalized Chao1 diversity was seen in multiple sclerosis patients than in controls.

With regard to this clonotype: Its antigen remains unknown.

The sequenced sample consisted of blood. The TCR sequence derives from a girl aged 2 to 9 with multiple sclerosis.

The CDR3 sequence is CAISDSNLSYEQYF. CDR3 nucleotide sequence: TGTGCCATCAGTGACTCAAATCTCTCCTACGAGCAGTACTTC. This chain uses TRBV10-3 with TRBJ2-7; no reliable D call. The CDR3 has 14 amino acids. CDR1 and CDR2 from the germline V gene are ENHRY and SYGVKD. Trimming left V 3 bases short and J 0 bases short, with 9 bases between.